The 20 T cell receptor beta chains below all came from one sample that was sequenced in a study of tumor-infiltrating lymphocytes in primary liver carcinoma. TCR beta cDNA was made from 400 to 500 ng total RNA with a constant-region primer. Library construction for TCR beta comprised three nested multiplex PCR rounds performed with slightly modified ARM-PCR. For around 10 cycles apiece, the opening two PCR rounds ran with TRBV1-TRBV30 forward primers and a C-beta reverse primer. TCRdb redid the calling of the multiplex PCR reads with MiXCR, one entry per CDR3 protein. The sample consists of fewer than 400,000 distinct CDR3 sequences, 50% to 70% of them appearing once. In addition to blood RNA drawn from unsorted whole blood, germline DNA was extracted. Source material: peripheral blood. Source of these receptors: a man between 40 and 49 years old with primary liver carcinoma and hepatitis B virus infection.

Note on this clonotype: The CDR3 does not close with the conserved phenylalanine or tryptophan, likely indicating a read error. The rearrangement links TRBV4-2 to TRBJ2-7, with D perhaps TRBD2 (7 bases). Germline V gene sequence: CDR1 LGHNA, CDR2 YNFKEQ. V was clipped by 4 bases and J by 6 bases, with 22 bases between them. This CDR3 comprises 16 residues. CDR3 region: CASSPKAGAWRGEQYY. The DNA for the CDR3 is TGTGCCAGCAGCCCTAAGGCGGGGGCCTGGAGAGGCGAGCAGTACTAC.

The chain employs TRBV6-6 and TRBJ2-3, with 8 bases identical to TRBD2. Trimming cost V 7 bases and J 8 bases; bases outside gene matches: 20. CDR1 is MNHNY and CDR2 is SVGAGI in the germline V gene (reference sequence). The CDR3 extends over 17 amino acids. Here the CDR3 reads CASTYTISGSQAGTQYF. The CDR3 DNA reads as TGTGCCAGCACCTATACAATCAGCGGGAGCCAGGCAGGTACGCAGTATTTT.

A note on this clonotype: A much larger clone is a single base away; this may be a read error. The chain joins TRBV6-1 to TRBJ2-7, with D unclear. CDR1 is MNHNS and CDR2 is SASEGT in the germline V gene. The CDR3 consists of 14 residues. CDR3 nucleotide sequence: TGTGCCAGCGGTGACGGCCGGTTAAGCTACGAGCAGTACTTC. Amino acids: CASGDGRLSYEQYF.

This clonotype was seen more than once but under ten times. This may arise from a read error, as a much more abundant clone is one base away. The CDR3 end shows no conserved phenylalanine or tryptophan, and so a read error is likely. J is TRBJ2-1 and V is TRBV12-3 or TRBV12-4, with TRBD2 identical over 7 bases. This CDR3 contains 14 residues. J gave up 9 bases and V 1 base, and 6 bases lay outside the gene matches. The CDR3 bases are TGTGCCAGCAGTTTAGGGGCCGGCGGGAGTGAGCAGTTCTCC. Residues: CASSLGAGGSEQFS.

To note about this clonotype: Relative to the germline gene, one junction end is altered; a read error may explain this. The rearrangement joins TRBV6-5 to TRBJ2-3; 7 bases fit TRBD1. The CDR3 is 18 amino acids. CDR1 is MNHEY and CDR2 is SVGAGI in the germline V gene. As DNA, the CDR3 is TGTGCCAGCAGTTACTTGGCCCCTACAGGGGTCACCCCAGATATGCAGTATTTT. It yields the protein CASSYLAPTGVTPDMQYF.

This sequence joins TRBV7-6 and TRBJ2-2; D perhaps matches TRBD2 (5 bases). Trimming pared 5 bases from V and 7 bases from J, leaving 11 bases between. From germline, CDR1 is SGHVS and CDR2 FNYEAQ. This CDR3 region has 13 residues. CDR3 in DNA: TGTGCCAGCAGCCCATACGGGGTCGGGGAGCTGTTTTTT. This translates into CASSPYGVGELFF. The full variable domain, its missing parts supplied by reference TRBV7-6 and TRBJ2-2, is GAGVSQSPRYKVTKRGQDVALRCDPISGHVSLYWYRQALGQGPEFLTYFNYEAQQDKSGLPNDRFSAERPEGSISTLTIQRTEQRDSAMYRCASSPYGVGELFFGEGSRLTVL.

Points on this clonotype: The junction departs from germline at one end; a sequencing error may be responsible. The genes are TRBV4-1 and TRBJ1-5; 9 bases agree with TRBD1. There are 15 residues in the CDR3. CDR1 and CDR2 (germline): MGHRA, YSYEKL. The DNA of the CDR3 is TGCGCCAGGAGCCTAGAGACAGGGGGTAATCAGCCCCAGCATTTT. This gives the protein CARSLETGGNQPQHF.

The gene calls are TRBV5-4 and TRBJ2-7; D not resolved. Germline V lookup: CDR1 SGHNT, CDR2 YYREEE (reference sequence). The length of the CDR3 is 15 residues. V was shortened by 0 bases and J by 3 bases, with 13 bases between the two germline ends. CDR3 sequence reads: CASSLGRSSNYEQYF. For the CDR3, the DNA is TGTGCCAGCAGCTTGGGACGCTCCTCCAACTACGAGCAGTACTTC. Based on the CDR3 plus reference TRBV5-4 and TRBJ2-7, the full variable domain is ETGVTQSPTHLIKTRGQQVTLRCSSQSGHNTVSWYQQALGQGPQFIFQYYREEENGRGNFPPRFSGLQFPNYSSELNVNALELDDSALYLCASSLGRSSNYEQYFGPGTRLTVT.

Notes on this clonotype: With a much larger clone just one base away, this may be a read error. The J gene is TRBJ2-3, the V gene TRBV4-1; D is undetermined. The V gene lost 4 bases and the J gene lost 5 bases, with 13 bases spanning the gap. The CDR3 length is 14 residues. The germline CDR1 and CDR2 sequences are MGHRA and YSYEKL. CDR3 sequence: CASSLGSSGDTQYF. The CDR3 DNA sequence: TGCGCCAGCAGCCTGGGAAGTTCGGGAGATACGCAGTATTTT.

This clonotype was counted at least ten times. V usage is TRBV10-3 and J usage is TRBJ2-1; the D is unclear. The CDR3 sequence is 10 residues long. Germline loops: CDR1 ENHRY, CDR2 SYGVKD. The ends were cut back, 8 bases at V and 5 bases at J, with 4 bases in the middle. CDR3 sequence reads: CAIGDNEQFF. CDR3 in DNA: TGTGCCATCGGCGACAATGAGCAGTTCTTC.

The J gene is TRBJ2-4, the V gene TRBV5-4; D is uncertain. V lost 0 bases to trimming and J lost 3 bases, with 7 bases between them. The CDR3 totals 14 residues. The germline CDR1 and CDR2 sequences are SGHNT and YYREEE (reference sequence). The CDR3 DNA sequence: TGTGCCAGCAGCTTGGCGGCAGTCAAAAACATTCAGTACTTC. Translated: CASSLAAVKNIQYF.

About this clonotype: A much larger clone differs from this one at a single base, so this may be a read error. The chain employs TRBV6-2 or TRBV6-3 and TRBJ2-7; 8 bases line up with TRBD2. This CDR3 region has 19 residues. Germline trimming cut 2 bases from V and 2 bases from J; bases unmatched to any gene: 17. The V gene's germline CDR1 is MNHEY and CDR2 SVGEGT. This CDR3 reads CASSYPRRTSLSGAYEQYF. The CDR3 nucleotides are TGTGCCAGCAGTTACCCTCGTCGGACTAGCCTTAGTGGAGCCTACGAGCAGTACTTC.

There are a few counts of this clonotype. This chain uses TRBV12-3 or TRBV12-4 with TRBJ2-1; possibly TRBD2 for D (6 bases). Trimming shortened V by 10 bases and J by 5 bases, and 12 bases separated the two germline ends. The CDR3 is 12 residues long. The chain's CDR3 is CANGRGDNEQFF. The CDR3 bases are TGTGCCAACGGGAGAGGGGACAATGAGCAGTTCTTC.

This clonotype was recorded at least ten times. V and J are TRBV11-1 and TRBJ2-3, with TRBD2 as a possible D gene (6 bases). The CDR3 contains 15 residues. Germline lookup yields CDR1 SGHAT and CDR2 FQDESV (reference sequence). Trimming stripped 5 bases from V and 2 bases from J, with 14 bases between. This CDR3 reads CASSPLGGTTDTQYF. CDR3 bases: TGTGCCAGCAGCCCTCTCGGGGGTACCACAGATACGCAGTATTTT. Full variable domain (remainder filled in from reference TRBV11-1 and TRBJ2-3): EAEVAQSPRYKITEKSQAVAFWCDPISGHATLYWYRQILGQGPELLVQFQDESVVDDSQLPKDRFSAERLKGVDSTLKIQPAELGDSAMYLCASSPLGGTTDTQYFGPGTRLTVL.

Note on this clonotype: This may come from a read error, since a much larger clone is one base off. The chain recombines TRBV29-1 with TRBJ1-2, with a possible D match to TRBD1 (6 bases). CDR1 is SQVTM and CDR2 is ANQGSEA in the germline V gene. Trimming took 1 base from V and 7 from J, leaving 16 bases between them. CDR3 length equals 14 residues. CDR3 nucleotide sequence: TGCAGCGTTGAAGCTAGGAGGGGCAGGGGTGGCTACACCTTC. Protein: CSVEARRGRGGYTF.

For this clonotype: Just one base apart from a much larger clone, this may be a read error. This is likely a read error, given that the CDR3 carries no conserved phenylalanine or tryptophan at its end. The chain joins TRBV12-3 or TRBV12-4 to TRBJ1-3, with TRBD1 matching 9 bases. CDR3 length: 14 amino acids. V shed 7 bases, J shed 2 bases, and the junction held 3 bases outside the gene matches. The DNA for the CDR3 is TGTGCCAGCACGGACAGGGGACCTGGAAACACCATATATATT. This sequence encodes CASTDRGPGNTIYI.

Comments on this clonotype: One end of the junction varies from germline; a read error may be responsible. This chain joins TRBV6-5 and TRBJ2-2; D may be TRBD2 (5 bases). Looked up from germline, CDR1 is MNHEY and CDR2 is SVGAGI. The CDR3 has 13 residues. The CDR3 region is CASSWINIGVLFF. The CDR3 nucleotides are TGTGCCAGCAGTTGGATTAACATCGGGGTGCTGTTTTTT.

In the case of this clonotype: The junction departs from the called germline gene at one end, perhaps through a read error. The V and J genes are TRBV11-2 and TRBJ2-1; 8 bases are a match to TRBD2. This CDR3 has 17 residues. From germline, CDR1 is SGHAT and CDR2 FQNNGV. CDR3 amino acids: CAISSIGLAGPYNEQFF. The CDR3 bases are TGTGCCATCAGCTCGATAGGACTAGCTGGCCCCTACAATGAGCAGTTCTTC.

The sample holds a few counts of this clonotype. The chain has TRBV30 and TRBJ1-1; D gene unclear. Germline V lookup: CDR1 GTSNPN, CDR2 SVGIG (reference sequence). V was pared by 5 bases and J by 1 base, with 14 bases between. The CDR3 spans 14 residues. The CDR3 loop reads CAWVPSGRNTEAFF. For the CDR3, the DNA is TGTGCCTGGGTCCCGTCGGGTAGGAACACTGAAGCTTTCTTT. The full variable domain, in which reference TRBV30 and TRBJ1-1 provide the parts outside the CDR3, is SQTIHQWPATLVQPVGSPLSLECTVEGTSNPNLYWYRQAAGRGLQLLFYSVGIGQISSEVPQNLSASRPQDRQFILSSKKLLLSDSGFYLCAWVPSGRNTEAFFGQGTRLTVV.

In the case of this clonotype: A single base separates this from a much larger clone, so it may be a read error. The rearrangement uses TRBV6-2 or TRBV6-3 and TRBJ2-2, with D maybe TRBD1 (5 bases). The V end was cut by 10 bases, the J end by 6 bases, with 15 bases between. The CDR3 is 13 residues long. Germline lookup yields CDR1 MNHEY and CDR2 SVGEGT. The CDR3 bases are TGTGCCATCCAACGAAGGGGCGCCGGGGAGCTGTTTTTT. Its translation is CAIQRRGAGELFF.